Described below is a single TCR beta chain sequence and its context. Antigen: not known. This entry is derived from a study of beta chain features in type 1 diabetes. The overall study: The samples had about 110,000,000 sorted cells examined in all.

Expressed TCRB transcripts were sequenced because the entire RNA isolate underwent reverse transcription. Generated by immunoSEQ multiplex PCR, the TCRdb table keeps only in-frame clones and is missing some. This table has 450,000 to 550,000 clones, 30% appearing once. By way of CD45RO/CCR7/CD25/CD127/CD95/CD27, the CD4+ regulatory, stem cell-like memory, central memory and naive cells were sorted. Broader study findings: Type 1 diabetes patients had TCRB CDR3s that were shorter (moderately but significantly so) in all four CD4+ subsets. The naive, central memory and Treg TCRB repertoires looked more alike in patients than they did in healthy donors.

Material for sequencing was naive CD4+ T cells from blood. The clonotype originates from a man aged 18 to 30 in good health.

CDR3 region: CASSPGTRETQYF. In nucleotides, the CDR3 is TGTGCCAGCTCTCCCGGCACCCGAGAGACCCAGTACTTC. The rearrangement uses TRBV18 and TRBJ2-5; D remains unclear. This CDR3 is built from 13 residues. Deletions cut 6 bases from V and 4 bases from J, with 12 bases between. Germline CDR1 and CDR2: KGHSH and LQKENI.